The subject of this entry is one TCR beta chain. The table came from immunoSEQ multiplex PCR; TCRdb's copy has only in-frame clones and leaves some out. The table includes about 40,000 clones, approximately 91% detected once. The source of the sample is a study of T cell changes during pregnancy in multiple sclerosis. The material was CD4+ T cells from peripheral blood mononuclear cells, obtained in the third trimester of pregnancy. This receptor was taken from a female donor in good health, enrolled as a control in a pregnancy study.

The CDR3 loop reads CASSESSDEQFF. CDR3 bases: TGCGCCAGCAGTGAGTCATCCGATGAGCAGTTCTTC. The V call is TRBV10-1, the J call TRBJ2-1; D uncertain. Germline V gene data show CDR1 as WNHNN and CDR2 as SYGVQD (reference sequence). Trimming removed 0 bases at V and 8 bases at J, with 5 bases between. CDR3 size: 12 residues.